This TCR beta chain stems from a study of T cells in Graves' hyperthyroidism and ophthalmopathy. Germline-derived CDR1 and CDR2 are DFQATT and SNEGSKA (reference sequence). The CDR3 sequence is 13 residues long. V was trimmed by 5 bases and J by 1 base, leaving 11 bases between them. The CDR3 regions of TCR beta were amplified from RNA transcripts. A first-round RT-PCR of the TCR CDR3 used the HTBI primer set. A single record per CDR3 protein comes from TCRdb applying MiXCR to the multiplex PCR reads. The top ten clones hold 35% to 40% of a sample with about 300,000 distinct CDR3 sequences, roughly 19% of them seen once. The PBMCs were taken from 10 ml of fresh peripheral blood. Overall study findings and caveats: The model forecast ophthalmopathy, anticipating it by a median approximately 6.2 months before onset. Most thyroid-expanded clonotypes above 0.001 were also found in blood. A 13 V-J signature model discriminated ophthalmopathy versus stable hyperthyroidism.

This clonotype has a count of ten or more. Its specificity is not known. The material sequenced was blood. This sequence was found in a man in his fifties with Graves' ophthalmopathy. J is TRBJ1-1 and V is TRBV20-1; D gene unclear. CDR3 nucleotide sequence: TGCAGTGCTCCCAGCGGACGGAACACTGAAGCTTTCTTT. Translating it yields CSAPSGRNTEAFF.